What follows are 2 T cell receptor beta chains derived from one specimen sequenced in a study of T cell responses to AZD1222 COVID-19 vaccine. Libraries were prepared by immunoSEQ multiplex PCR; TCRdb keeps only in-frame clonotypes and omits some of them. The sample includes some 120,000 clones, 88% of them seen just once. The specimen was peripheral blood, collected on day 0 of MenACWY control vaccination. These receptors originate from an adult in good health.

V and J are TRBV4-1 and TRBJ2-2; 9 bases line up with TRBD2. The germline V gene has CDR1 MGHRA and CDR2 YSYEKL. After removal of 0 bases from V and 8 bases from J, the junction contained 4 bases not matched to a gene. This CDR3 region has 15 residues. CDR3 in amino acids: CASSQDSGSWGELFF. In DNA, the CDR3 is TGCGCCAGCAGCCAAGATAGCGGGAGTTGGGGGGAGCTGTTTTTT.

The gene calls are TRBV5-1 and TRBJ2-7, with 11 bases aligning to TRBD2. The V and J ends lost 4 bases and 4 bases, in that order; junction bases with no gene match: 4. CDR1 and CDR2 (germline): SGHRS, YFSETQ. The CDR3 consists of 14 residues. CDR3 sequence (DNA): TGCGCCAGCAGCCCACTAGCGGGAGCTTACGAGCAGTACTTC. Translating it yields CASSPLAGAYEQYF.